The 26 T cell receptor beta chains below were found in one sample sequenced in a study of blood T cell repertoires in COVID-19. Here immunoSEQ multiplex PCR was the method, and the copy in TCRdb shows in-frame clones only, minus some. The sample yields 200,000 to 300,000 clones, 80% to 95% seen once. Input material: peripheral blood. Source of these receptors: a person aged 18 to 35 with COVID-19, enrolled during active disease.

The chain couples TRBV27 to TRBJ2-3; 7 nucleotides align to TRBD2. Germline CDR1 MNHEY, CDR2 SMNVEV (reference sequence). There are 16 residues in the CDR3. The trim removed 6 bases at V and 5 bases at J, leaving 14 bases unmatched. The CDR3 sequence is CASRPPASGYLDTQYF. The CDR3 bases are TGTGCCAGCAGACCCCCCGCTAGCGGATACTTAGATACGCAGTATTTT.

The rearrangement joins TRBV3-1 (or the pseudogene TRBV3-2) to TRBJ1-5; 8 nucleotides align to TRBD1. This CDR3 region has 16 residues. The germline V gene has CDR1 LGHDT and CDR2 YNNKEL (reference sequence). After removal of 5 bases from V and 0 bases from J, the junction contained 6 bases not matched to a gene. The chain's CDR3 is CASSAQGVHSNQPQHF. The DNA for the CDR3 is TGTGCCAGCAGCGCACAGGGGGTCCATAGCAATCAGCCCCAGCATTTT.

The J gene is TRBJ2-1, the V gene TRBV4-2; TRBD1 matches at 9 bases. The V and J ends lost 4 bases and 6 bases, in that order; junction bases with no gene match: 10. This CDR3 comprises 16 residues. Germline lookup yields CDR1 LGHNA and CDR2 YNFKEQ. The DNA for the CDR3 is TGTGCCAGCAGCCTACAGACAGGGGGTTCCGCCAATGAGCAGTTCTTC. Translating it yields CASSLQTGGSANEQFF.

The V and J genes are TRBV6-6 and TRBJ2-2, with 9 bases fitting TRBD1. J lost 4 bases, V lost 4 bases, and 4 bases had no gene match. Germline V lookup: CDR1 MNHNY, CDR2 SVGAGI (reference sequence). CDR3 length: 15 amino acids. CDR3 nucleotide sequence: TGTGCCAGCAGTTCACAGGGGGCGGGCACCGGGGAGCTGTTTTTT. Translated: CASSSQGAGTGELFF.

CDR3: CASKSGSGTDTQYF. The DNA for the CDR3 is TGTGCCAGCAAAAGCGGGAGTGGCACAGATACGCAGTATTTT. The V call is TRBV2, the J call TRBJ2-3, with TRBD2 matching 8 bases. This CDR3 is 14 amino acids long. V trimming: 7 bases; J trimming: 1 base; junction bases outside the gene matches: 4. Germline V gene sequence: CDR1 SNHLY, CDR2 FYNNEI.

The V and J genes are TRBV13 and TRBJ1-5; perhaps TRBD1 as D (6 bases). This CDR3 spans 14 amino acids. The V and J ends lost 5 bases and 4 bases respectively, with 12 bases between them. Per the germline V gene, CDR1 is PRHDT and CDR2 is FYEKMQ (reference sequence). CDR3 nucleotide sequence: TGTGCCAGCAGCCCCAGGGGTCAAAATCAGCCCCAGCATTTT. This codes for CASSPRGQNQPQHF.

The CDR3 here is CASSLGATDQPQHF. DNA for the CDR3: TGCGCCAGCAGCTTGGGAGCCACGGATCAGCCCCAGCATTTT. The chain recombines TRBV5-1 with TRBJ1-5; D is undetermined. The V gene's germline CDR1 is SGHRS and CDR2 YFSETQ. Trimming pared 0 bases from V and 5 bases from J, leaving 9 bases between. This CDR3 region has 14 residues.

The V gene is TRBV6-1, the J gene TRBJ2-3; tentative D call: TRBD1 (6 bases). Trimming removed 1 base at V and 9 bases at J, with 11 bases between. This CDR3 has 13 residues. The V gene's germline CDR1 is MNHNS and CDR2 SASEGT. CDR3 sequence: CASSEGTAGTQYF. The CDR3 DNA is TGTGCCAGCAGTGAAGGGACAGCTGGGACGCAGTATTTT.

This sequence joins TRBV5-4 and TRBJ2-2; D may be TRBD1 (6 bases). Germline CDR1 is SGHNT and CDR2 is YYREEE (reference sequence). The CDR3 spans 13 residues. The V end lost 6 bases, the J end lost 7 bases, and 13 bases lay between the germline ends. CDR3 in DNA: TGTGCCAGCAAGGCAGGGGTCGGCGGGGAGCTGTTTTTT. Translating it yields CASKAGVGGELFF.

This clone occurred once. In DNA, the CDR3 is TGTGCCACCAGCGACAGGAACAATGAAAAACTGTTTTTT. It codes for CATSDRNNEKLFF. The gene calls are TRBV24-1 and TRBJ1-4, with D maybe TRBD1 (6 bases). Trimming cost V 7 bases and J 5 bases, with 10 bases left between them. Per germline, CDR1 KGHDR and CDR2 SFDVKD. The CDR3 loop spans 13 amino acids.

This clone was seen a few times. The chain couples TRBV7-9 to TRBJ2-7, with TRBD1 matching 9 bases. Looked up from germline, CDR1 is SEHNR and CDR2 is FQNEAQ (reference sequence). The CDR3 runs 14 residues. With V trimmed by 7 bases and J by 5 bases, 9 bases remained unmatched. The CDR3 DNA sequence: TGTGCCAGCAAGCCCGGGACAGGGCCCGACGAGCAGTACTTC. Encoded protein: CASKPGTGPDEQYF.

CDR3 residues: CASIPTGGRNYLSHGYTF. CDR3 DNA sequence: TGTGCCAGTATCCCCACCGGGGGGAGAAATTATTTGAGTCACGGCTACACCTTC. V gene TRBV19 combines with J gene TRBJ1-2; TRBD1 is a possible D gene (5 bases). The germline V and J ends were trimmed by 7 bases and 8 bases, with 32 bases remaining between them. CDR1 and CDR2 (germline): LNHDA, SQIVND (reference sequence). CDR3 length: 18 residues.

V usage is TRBV29-1 and J usage is TRBJ1-1; D is unresolved. V dropped 1 base and J dropped 0 bases, with 9 bases sitting between them. The CDR3 is made up of 14 amino acids. Per the germline V gene, CDR1 is SQVTM and CDR2 is ANQGSEA. This CDR3 reads CSVEGRQMNTEAFF. The DNA for the CDR3 is TGCAGCGTTGAAGGGCGGCAGATGAACACTGAAGCTTTCTTT.

CDR3 coding DNA: TGTGCCAGCAGCCAAGATCTCAGCGGGTTGGCAGATACGCAGTATTTT. Protein: CASSQDLSGLADTQYF. V and J are TRBV4-2 and TRBJ2-3; the D gene is possibly TRBD2 (6 bases). Germline assignment: CDR1 LGHNA and CDR2 YNFKEQ. V was shortened by 0 bases and J by 4 bases, with 14 bases between the two germline ends. The CDR3 length is 16 residues.

The chain joins TRBV3-1 (or the pseudogene TRBV3-2) to TRBJ2-7; D gene ambiguous. Trimming removed 1 base at V and 4 bases at J, with 11 bases between. Germline V gives CDR1 LGHDT, CDR2 YNNKEL (reference sequence). This CDR3 is 14 amino acids long. The CDR3 DNA sequence: TGTGCCAGCAGCCAAGCTGTCAGAAGATACGAGCAGTACTTC. Its translation is CASSQAVRRYEQYF.

The gene calls are TRBV19 and TRBJ2-1; D is undetermined. The V gene lost 6 bases and the J gene lost 1 base, with 7 bases spanning the gap. Germline V gives CDR1 LNHDA, CDR2 SQIVND (reference sequence). The CDR3 has 13 amino acids. The DNA for the CDR3 is TGTGCCAGTAGCGGAGCTTCCTACAATGAGCAGTTCTTC. This gives the protein CASSGASYNEQFF.

V and J are TRBV6-2 or TRBV6-3 and TRBJ2-1; D is unresolved. In germline, CDR1 is MNHEY, CDR2 SVGEGT. V lost 0 bases to trimming and J lost 3 bases, with 12 bases between them. This CDR3 spans 16 amino acids. The CDR3 nucleotides read TGTGCCAGCAGTTACTCGAAGACATCATTCTACAATGAGCAGTTCTTC. Its translation: CASSYSKTSFYNEQFF.

The chain recombines TRBV3-1 (or the pseudogene TRBV3-2) with TRBJ2-6; D is unresolved. The CDR3 runs to 13 residues. Germline CDR1 and CDR2: LGHDT and YNNKEL (reference sequence). Trimming shortened V by 3 bases and J by 4 bases, and 4 bases separated the two germline ends. The chain's CDR3 is CASSQAGANVLTF. The CDR3 coding sequence is TGTGCCAGCAGCCAGGCCGGGGCCAACGTCCTGACTTTC.

Concerning this clone: Within the sample, other DNA sequences also encode this same CDR3. This chain links TRBV28 with TRBJ2-5; 7 nucleotides agree with TRBD1. The CDR3 is 15 amino acids. With 5 bases clipped from V and 5 bases from J, the junction kept 11 bases outside the gene matches. Germline CDR1 reads MDHEN; CDR2 reads SYDVKM. The DNA for the CDR3 is TGTGCCAGCAGTCCTCGACAGGGTAGGGGGGAGACCCAGTACTTC. Amino acids: CASSPRQGRGETQYF.

This rearrangement joins TRBV19 to TRBJ1-1; TRBD1 is a possible D gene (5 bases). The V end was cut by 6 bases, the J end by 1 base, with 12 bases between. CDR1 LNHDA and CDR2 SQIVND come from the germline V gene (reference sequence). The CDR3 is 14 amino acids. The CDR3 DNA is TGTGCCAGTAGAACCGGGGGGGGGAACACTGAAGCTTTCTTT. Protein: CASRTGGGNTEAFF. The variable domain in full, with the rest retrieved from reference TRBV19 and TRBJ1-1, is DGGITQSPKYLFRKEGQNVTLSCEQNLNHDAMYWYRQDPGQGLRLIYYSQIVNDFQKGDIAEGYSVSREKKESFPLTVTSAQKNPTAFYLCASRTGGGNTEAFFGQGTRLTVV.

V gene TRBV4-1 combines with J gene TRBJ2-2; TRBD1 matches at 8 bases. With 5 bases clipped from V and 4 bases from J, the junction kept 6 bases outside the gene matches. Germline V gene sequence: CDR1 MGHRA, CDR2 YSYEKL. The CDR3 contains 15 residues. The CDR3, as DNA: TGCGCCAGCAGCACCTCGACAGGGGCCACCGGGGAGCTGTTTTTT. As protein: CASSTSTGATGELFF.

This clone was seen just once. The rearrangement joins TRBV3-1 (or the pseudogene TRBV3-2) to TRBJ2-2; possible D gene TRBD2, 7 bases. Trimming shortened V by 3 bases and J by 3 bases, and 11 bases separated the two germline ends. The CDR3 has 15 residues. CDR1 is LGHDT and CDR2 is YNNKEL in the germline V gene (reference sequence). The chain's CDR3 is CASSQRGRDTGELFF. CDR3 sequence (DNA): TGTGCCAGCAGCCAGCGGGGGCGCGACACCGGGGAGCTGTTTTTT.

The J gene is TRBJ2-7, the V gene TRBV18, with a tentative D call TRBD2 (5 bases). The germline CDR1 and CDR2 sequences are KGHSH and LQKENI. Trimming took off 2 bases at V and 6 bases at J, with 17 bases between the two ends. The CDR3 extends over 15 amino acids. Written as DNA, the CDR3 is TGTGCCAGCTCACCAGGAACGGTCCCTGCGGGCGAGCAGTACTTC. Its translation is CASSPGTVPAGEQYF.

This chain links TRBV7-2 with TRBJ2-5; D gene unclear. V lost 1 base to trimming and J lost 2 bases, with 23 bases between them. Looked up from germline, CDR1 is SGHTA and CDR2 is FQGNSA. The CDR3 spans 19 residues. In nucleotides, the CDR3 is TGTGCCAGCAGCTTAGTCCGGCCGGCTACACGCGACAAACAAGAGACCCAGTACTTC. Its protein is CASSLVRPATRDKQETQYF.

The chain carries TRBV7-8 and TRBJ2-1; 8 bases are shared with TRBD2. Looked up from germline, CDR1 is SGHVS and CDR2 is FQNEAQ. J gave up 7 bases and V 4 bases, and 15 bases lay outside the gene matches. The length of the CDR3 is 17 residues. CDR3 region: CASSSRDGRAIFNEQFF. The CDR3 region has the DNA TGTGCCAGCAGCTCAAGGGACGGGAGGGCCATATTTAATGAGCAGTTCTTC.

The chain links TRBV7-2 to TRBJ2-7, with D possibly matching TRBD2 (6 bases). Germline CDR1 and CDR2: SGHTA and FQGNSA. Deletions cut 7 bases from V and 1 base from J, with 11 bases between. This CDR3 region has 13 residues. The chain's CDR3 is CASTRRESYEQYF. Written as DNA, the CDR3 is TGTGCCAGCACAAGGAGGGAGTCCTACGAGCAGTACTTC.